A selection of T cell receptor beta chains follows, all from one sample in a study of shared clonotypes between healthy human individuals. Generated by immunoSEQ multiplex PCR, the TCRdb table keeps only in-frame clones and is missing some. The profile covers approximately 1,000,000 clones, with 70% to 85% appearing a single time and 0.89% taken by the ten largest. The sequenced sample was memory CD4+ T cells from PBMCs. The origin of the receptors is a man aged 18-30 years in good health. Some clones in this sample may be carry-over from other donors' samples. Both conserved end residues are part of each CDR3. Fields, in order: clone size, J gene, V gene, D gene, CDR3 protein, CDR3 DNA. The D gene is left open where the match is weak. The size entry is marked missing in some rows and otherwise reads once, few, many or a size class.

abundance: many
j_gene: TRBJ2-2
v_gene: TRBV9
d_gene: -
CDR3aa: CASSVEGNTGELFF
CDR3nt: TGTGCCAGCAGCGTAGAAGGGAACACCGGGGAGCTGTTTTTT

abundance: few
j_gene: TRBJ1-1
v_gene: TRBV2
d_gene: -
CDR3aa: CASSGEMNTEAFF
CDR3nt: TGTGCCAGCAGTGGAGAGATGAACACTGAAGCTTTCTTT

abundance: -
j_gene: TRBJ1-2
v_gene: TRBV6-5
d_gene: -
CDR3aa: CASSYSPPRGYGYTF
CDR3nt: TGTGCCAGCAGTTACTCCCCGCCTAGGGGCTATGGCTACACCTTC

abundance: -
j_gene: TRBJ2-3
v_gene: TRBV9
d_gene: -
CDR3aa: CASSISGAHTDTQYF
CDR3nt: TGTGCCAGCAGCATCTCAGGGGCCCACACAGATACGCAGTATTTT

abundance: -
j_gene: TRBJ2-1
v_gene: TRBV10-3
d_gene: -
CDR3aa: CAISEGRGPYNEQFF
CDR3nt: TGTGCCATCAGTGAGGGGCGGGGTCCCTACAATGAGCAGTTCTTC

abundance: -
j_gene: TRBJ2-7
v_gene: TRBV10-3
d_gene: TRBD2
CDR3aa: CAISETSGSSSYEQYF
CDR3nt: TGTGCCATCAGTGAAACTAGCGGGAGTAGCTCCTACGAGCAGTACTTC

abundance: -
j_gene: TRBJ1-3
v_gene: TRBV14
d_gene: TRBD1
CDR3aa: CASSQQGGTGRTF
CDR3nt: TGTGCCAGCAGCCAACAAGGCGGGACAGGGAGAACTTTT

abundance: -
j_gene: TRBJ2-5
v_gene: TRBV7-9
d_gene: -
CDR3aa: CASSLTETQYF
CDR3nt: TGTGCCAGCAGCCTGACGGAGACCCAGTACTTC

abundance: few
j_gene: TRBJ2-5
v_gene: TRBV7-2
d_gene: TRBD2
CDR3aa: CASSRTSGDQETQYF
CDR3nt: TGTGCCAGCAGCCGGACTAGCGGCGACCAAGAGACCCAGTACTTC

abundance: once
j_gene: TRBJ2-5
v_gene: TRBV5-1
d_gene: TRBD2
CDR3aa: CASSVSGGREETQYF
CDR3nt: TGCGCCAGCAGCGTCTCTGGGGGGAGGGAGGAGACCCAGTACTTC

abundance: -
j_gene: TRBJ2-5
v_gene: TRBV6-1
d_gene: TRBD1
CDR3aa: CASSEGQGEETQYF
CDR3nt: TGTGCCAGCAGTGAAGGACAGGGGGAAGAGACCCAGTACTTC

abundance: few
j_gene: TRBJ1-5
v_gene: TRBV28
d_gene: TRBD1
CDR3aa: CASSLLTGNNQPQHF
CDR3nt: TGTGCCAGCAGTTTACTGACAGGGAACAATCAGCCCCAGCATTTT

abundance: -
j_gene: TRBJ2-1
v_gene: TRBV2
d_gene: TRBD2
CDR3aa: CASRTSGSLYNEQFF
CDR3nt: TGTGCCAGTCGGACTAGCGGGAGTCTTTACAATGAGCAGTTCTTC

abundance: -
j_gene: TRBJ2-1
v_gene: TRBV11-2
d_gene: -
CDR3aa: CASSLVTHQVNEQFF
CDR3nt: TGTGCCAGCAGCTTAGTTACCCACCAAGTGAATGAGCAGTTCTTC

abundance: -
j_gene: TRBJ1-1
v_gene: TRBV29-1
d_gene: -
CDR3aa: CSVGASAEAFF
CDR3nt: TGCAGCGTTGGAGCATCGGCTGAAGCTTTCTTT

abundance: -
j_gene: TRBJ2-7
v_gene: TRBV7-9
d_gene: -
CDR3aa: CASSSSGTTEQYF
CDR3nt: TGTGCCAGCAGTTCTAGTGGGACAACCGAGCAGTACTTC

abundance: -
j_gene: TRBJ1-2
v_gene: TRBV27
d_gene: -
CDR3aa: CASRRSGQNYGYTF
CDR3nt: TGTGCCAGCAGACGCTCGGGGCAGAACTATGGCTACACCTTC

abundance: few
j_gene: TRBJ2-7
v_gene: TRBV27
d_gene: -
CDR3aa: CAPGIGGSLEQYF
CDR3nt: TGTGCCCCAGGGATTGGGGGGTCTCTCGAGCAGTACTTC

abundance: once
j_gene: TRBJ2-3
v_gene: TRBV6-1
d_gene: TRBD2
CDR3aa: CASSETSGYTDTQYF
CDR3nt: TGTGCCAGCAGTGAGACTAGCGGCTACACAGATACGCAGTATTTT

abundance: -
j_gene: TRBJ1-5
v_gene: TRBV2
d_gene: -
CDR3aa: CASRRDQGGNQPQHF
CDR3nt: TGTGCCAGCAGGAGGGACCAGGGTGGCAATCAGCCCCAGCATTTT

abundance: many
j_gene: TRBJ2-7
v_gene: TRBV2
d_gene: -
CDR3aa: CASGGQGTYEQYF
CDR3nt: TGTGCCAGCGGGGGTCAGGGCACCTACGAGCAGTACTTC

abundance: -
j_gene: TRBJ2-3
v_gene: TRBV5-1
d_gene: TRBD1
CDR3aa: CASSLQGDTDTQYF
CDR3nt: TGCGCCAGCAGCCTCCAGGGGGACACAGATACGCAGTATTTT

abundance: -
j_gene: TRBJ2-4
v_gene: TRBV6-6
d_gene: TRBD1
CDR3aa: CASTHSKDRAIQYF
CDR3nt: TGTGCCAGCACCCACTCCAAGGACAGGGCCATTCAGTACTTC

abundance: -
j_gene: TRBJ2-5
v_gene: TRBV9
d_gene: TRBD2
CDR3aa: CASSPGGAGSWTQYF
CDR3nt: TGTGCCAGCAGCCCGGGGGGGGCAGGGTCCTGGACCCAGTACTTC

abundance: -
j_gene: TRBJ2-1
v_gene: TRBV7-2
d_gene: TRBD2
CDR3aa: CASSSTTSGRRGEQFF
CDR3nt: TGTGCCAGCAGCTCCACGACTAGCGGGAGGAGGGGTGAGCAGTTCTTC

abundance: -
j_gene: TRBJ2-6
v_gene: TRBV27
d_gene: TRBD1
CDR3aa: CASSPYYPGQTLSSGANVLTF
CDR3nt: TGTGCCAGCAGTCCCTATTACCCGGGACAGACTTTAAGCTCTGGGGCCAACGTCCTGACTTTC

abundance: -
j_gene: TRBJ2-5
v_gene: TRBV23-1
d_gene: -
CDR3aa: CASSQAGSVETQYF
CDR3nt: TGCGCCAGCAGTCAGGCAGGGAGTGTTGAGACCCAGTACTTC

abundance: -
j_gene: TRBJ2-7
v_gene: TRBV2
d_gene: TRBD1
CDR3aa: CASTPGQATQIDTSF
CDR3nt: TGTGCCAGCACCCCGGGACAGGCCACACAAATAGACACATCTTTC

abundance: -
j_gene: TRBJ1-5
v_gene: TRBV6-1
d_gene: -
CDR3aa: CASRNPWGSNQPQHF
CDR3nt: TGTGCCAGCAGAAATCCTTGGGGGTCCAATCAGCCCCAGCATTTT

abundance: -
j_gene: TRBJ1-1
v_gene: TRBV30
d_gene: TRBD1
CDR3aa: CAWSKGLGGGVGEAFF
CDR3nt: TGTGCCTGGAGTAAGGGCCTGGGAGGGGGCGTGGGTGAAGCTTTCTTT

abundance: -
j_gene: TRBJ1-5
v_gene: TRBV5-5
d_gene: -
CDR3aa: CASSVSRDQPQHF
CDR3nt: TGTGCCAGCAGCGTTAGCAGGGATCAGCCCCAGCATTTT

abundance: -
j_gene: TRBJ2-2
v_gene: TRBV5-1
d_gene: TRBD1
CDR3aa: CASSWTGVGTGELFF
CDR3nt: TGCGCCAGCAGCTGGACAGGGGTCGGGACCGGGGAGCTGTTTTTT

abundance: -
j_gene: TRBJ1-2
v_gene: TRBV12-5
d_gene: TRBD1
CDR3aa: CASGLGTGANYGYTF
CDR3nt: TGTGCTAGTGGTCTAGGGACAGGAGCTAACTATGGCTACACCTTC

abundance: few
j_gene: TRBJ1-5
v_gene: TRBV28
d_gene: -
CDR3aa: CASRGGGRYQPQHF
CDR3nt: TGTGCCAGCAGGGGAGGGGGACGATATCAGCCCCAGCATTTT

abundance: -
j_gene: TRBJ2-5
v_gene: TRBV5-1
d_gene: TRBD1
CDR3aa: CASRSRGPQETQYF
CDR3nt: TGCGCCAGCAGATCCAGGGGGCCCCAAGAGACCCAGTACTTC

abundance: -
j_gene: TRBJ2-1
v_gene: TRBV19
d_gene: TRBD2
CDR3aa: CASSRGGRERVNEQFF
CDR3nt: TGTGCCAGTAGTAGGGGAGGGAGAGAAAGGGTAAATGAGCAGTTCTTC

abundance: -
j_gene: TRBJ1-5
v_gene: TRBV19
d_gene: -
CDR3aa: CASSVPGTQSNQPQHF
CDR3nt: TGTGCCAGTAGTGTTCCCGGGACACAATCCAATCAGCCCCAGCATTTT

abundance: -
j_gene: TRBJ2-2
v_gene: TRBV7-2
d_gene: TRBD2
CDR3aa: CASSSESGMGTGELFF
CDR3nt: TGTGCCAGCAGCTCAGAGAGCGGGATGGGCACCGGGGAGCTGTTTTTT

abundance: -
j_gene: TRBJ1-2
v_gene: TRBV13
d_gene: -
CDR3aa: CASSLGGVNYGYTF
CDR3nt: TGTGCCAGCAGCTTAGGAGGAGTTAACTATGGCTACACCTTC

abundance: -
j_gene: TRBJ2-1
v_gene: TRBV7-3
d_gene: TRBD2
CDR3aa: CASSLTVLAGNNEQFF
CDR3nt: TGTGCCAGCAGCTTAACGGTTCTAGCGGGAAACAATGAGCAGTTCTTC

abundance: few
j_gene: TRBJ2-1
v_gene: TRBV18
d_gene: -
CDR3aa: CASSPERNNEQFF
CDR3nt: TGTGCCAGCTCACCCGAGAGAAACAATGAGCAGTTCTTC